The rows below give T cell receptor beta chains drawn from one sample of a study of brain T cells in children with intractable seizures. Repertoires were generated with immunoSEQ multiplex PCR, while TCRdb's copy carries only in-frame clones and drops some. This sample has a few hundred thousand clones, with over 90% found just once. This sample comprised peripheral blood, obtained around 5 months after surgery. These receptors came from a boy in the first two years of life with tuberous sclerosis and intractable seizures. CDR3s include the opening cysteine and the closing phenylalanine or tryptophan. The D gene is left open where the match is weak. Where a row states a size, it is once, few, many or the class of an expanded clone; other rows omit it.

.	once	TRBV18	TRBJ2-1	TGTGCCAGCTCACCCAGGGGTACCTCCTACAATGAGCAGTTCTTC	CASSPRGTSYNEQFF
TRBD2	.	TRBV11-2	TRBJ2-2	TGTGCCAGCACCGGACTAGCGGGGGGGCTCAACACCGGGGAGCTGTTTTTT	CASTGLAGGLNTGELFF
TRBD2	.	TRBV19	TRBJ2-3	TGTGCCAGTACTAGACTAGCGGCTAGCACAGATACGCAGTATTTT	CASTRLAASTDTQYF
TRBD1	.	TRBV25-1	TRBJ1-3	TGTGCCACCATGTACAGGGGAGAAAACACCATATATTTT	CATMYRGENTIYF
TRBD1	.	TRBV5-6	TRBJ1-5	TGTGCCAGCAGCCGATACAGGGACAGGAGCAATCAGCCCCAGCATTTT	CASSRYRDRSNQPQHF
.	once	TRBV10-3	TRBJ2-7	TGTGCCGCCCAACAGGGCTACGAGCAGTACTTC	CAAQQGYEQYF
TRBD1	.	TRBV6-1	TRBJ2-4	TGTGCCAGCAGGGAAGGGGGCGCCTCCAAAAACATTCAGTACTTC	CASREGGASKNIQYF
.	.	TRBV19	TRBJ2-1	TGTGCCAGCACTTCGGGGACCAGAGACAATGAGCAGTTCTTC	CASTSGTRDNEQFF
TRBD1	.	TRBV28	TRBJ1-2	TGTGCCAGCAGTTTACTACAGGGGGTGAGTGGCTACACCTTC	CASSLLQGVSGYTF
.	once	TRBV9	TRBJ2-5	TGTGCCAGCAGCGACGGGGAGAGGGAGACCCAGTACTTC	CASSDGERETQYF
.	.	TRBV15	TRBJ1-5	TGTGCCACCAGCAGAGATCTGGCGAGTTATAGCAATCAGCCCCAGCATTTT	CATSRDLASYSNQPQHF
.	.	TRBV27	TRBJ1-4	TGTGCCAGCGGAGAGAATGAAAAACTGTTTTTT	CASGENEKLFF
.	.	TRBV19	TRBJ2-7	TGTGCCACAACGGGACAAAATTACGAGGGCGAGCAGTACTTC	CATTGQNYEGEQYF
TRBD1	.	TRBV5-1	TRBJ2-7	TGCGCCAGCAGTTACCGGGACAGGGCCTACGAGCAGTACTTC	CASSYRDRAYEQYF
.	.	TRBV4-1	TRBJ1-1	TGCGCCAGCAGCCCGCGAGAGCACCGCACTGAAGCTTTCTTT	CASSPREHRTEAFF
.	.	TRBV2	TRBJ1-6	TGTGCCAGCAACGGGCAGGGAAGCTCCTATAATTCACCCCTCCACTTT	CASNGQGSSYNSPLHF
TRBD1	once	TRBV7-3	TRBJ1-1	TGTGCCAGCAGCCCCACGACAGGGATGAACACTGAAGCTTTCTTT	CASSPTTGMNTEAFF
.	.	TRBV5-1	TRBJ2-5	TGCGCCAGCAGCTTGGAGGGGTTTGAAGAGACCCAGTACTTC	CASSLEGFEETQYF
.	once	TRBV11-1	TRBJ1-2	TGTGCCAGCAGCTTGTTGGAGAACTATGGCTACACCTTC	CASSLLENYGYTF
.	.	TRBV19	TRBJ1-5	TGTGCCAGTAGTATTTTAAGGACAGCCCTCAATCAGCCCCAGCATTTT	CASSILRTALNQPQHF
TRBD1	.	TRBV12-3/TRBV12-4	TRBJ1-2	TGTGCCAGCAGTACCGGGACAGGAAATGGCTACACCTTC	CASSTGTGNGYTF
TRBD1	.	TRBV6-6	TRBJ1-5	TGTGCCAGCAGTTACGACCGACAGGGGAGCAATCAGCCCCAGCATTTT	CASSYDRQGSNQPQHF
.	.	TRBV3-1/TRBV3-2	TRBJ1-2	TGTGCCAGCAGCCACAGGGACTATGGCTACACCTTC	CASSHRDYGYTF
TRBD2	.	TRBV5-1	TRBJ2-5	TGCGCCAGCGAAGATACGGGGGGGCCTTTGGAGACCCAGTACTTC	CASEDTGGPLETQYF
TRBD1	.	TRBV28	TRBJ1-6	TGTGCCAGCAGTGGGGGACAGAGGCTTTCACCCCTCCACTTT	CASSGGQRLSPLHF
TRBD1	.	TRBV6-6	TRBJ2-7	TGTGCCAGCAGGACAGGGACGTTGGGCGAGCAGTACTTC	CASRTGTLGEQYF
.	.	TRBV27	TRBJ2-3	TGTGCCAGCAGTTTATCAGGGGAAGTGTTAACAGATACGCAGTATTTT	CASSLSGEVLTDTQYF
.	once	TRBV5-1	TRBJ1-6	TGCGCCAGCAGCTCCGAACCTCGAACGAATTCACCCCTCCACTTT	CASSSEPRTNSPLHF
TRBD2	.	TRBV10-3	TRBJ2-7	TGTGCCATCAGTGAAGGGACTAGCGGGAGGGTCAACGAGCAGTACTTC	CAISEGTSGRVNEQYF
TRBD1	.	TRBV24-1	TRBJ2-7	TGTGCCACCAGTGATTCCGGGACAGGGGGCCCCTACGAGCAGTACTTC	CATSDSGTGGPYEQYF
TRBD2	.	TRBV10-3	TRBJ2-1	TGTGCCATCGCGGGGGGCCTAGGGGTAGGTGAGCAGTTCTTC	CAIAGGLGVGEQFF
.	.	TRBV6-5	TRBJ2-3	TGTGCCAGCAAAGTGGGGGCCGGCACAGATACGCAGTATTTT	CASKVGAGTDTQYF
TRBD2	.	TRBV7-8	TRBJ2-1	TGTGCCAGCAGCCCCGACCCCTTGCGGGGGGGATCCTACAATGAGCAGTTCTTC	CASSPDPLRGGSYNEQFF
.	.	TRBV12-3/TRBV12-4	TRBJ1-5	TGTGCCAGCAGTTTATTAGGCAATCAGCCCCAGCATTTT	CASSLLGNQPQHF
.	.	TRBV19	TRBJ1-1	TGTGCCAGTAGTATCGGGGGTCTAGCGAACACTGAAGCTTTCTTT	CASSIGGLANTEAFF
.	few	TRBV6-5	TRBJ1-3	TGTGCCAGCAGTCAATCAGAATCTGGAAACACCATATATTTT	CASSQSESGNTIYF
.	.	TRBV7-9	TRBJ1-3	TGTGCCAGCAGACCTAACAGGCAAACCAACACCATATATTTT	CASRPNRQTNTIYF
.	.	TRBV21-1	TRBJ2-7	TGTGCCAGCAGCAAAGGGGAGAGCGGTTCCTCCTCCTACGAGCAGTACTTC	CASSKGESGSSSYEQYF
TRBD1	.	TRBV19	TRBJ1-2	TGTGCCAGTAGTACGGGGGACAGTCCCTATGGCTACACCTTC	CASSTGDSPYGYTF
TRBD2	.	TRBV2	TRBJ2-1	TGTGCCAACCGCTACAGTGCGGTTTGGCTAGCGGGGGACCCAAGCTCCTACAATGAGCAGTTCTTC	CANRYSAVWLAGDPSSYNEQFF
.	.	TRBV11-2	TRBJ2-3	TGTGCCAGCAGCTTAGGACTGTTAGGCACAGATACGCAGTATTTT	CASSLGLLGTDTQYF
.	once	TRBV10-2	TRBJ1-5	TGCGCCAGCAGTGAGGCGGCTAATCAGCCCCAGCATTTT	CASSEAANQPQHF
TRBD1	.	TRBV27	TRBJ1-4	TGTGCCAGCAGATCACAGGGGCGGGAGGAAAAACTGTTTTTT	CASRSQGREEKLFF
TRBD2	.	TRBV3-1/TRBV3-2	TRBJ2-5	TGTGCCAGCAGCCCAAGCCCAAGACTAGCGGGTGAGACCCAGTACTTC	CASSPSPRLAGETQYF
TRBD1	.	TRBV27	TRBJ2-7	TGTGCCAGCAGTTTAGTGCAGGGGGCTAACGAGCAGTACTTC	CASSLVQGANEQYF
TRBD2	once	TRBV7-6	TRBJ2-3	TGTGCCAGCAGCCGCCGGACTAGCGGGAGGGCCCCAGATACGCAGTATTTT	CASSRRTSGRAPDTQYF
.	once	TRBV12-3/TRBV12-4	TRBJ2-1	TGTGCCAGCAGTTTGTATGGGGAGCAGTTCTTC	CASSLYGEQFF
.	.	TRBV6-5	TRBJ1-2	TGTGCCAGCAGTTACTCGGATCCGGGGACCATTGATGGCTACACCTTC	CASSYSDPGTIDGYTF
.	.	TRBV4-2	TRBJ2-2	TGTGCCAGCAGCCAAGGGGGAGGCTCCGGGGAGCTGTTTTTT	CASSQGGGSGELFF
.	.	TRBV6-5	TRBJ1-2	TGTGCCAGTCTACAGGGAACGTATGGCTACACCTTC	CASLQGTYGYTF